This T cell receptor beta chain was documented in a study of blood T cell repertoires in COVID-19. The CDR3 loop spans 14 amino acids. Trimming took off 0 bases at V and 3 bases at J, with 9 bases between the two ends. Germline assignment: CDR1 MNHEY and CDR2 SMNVEV (reference sequence). Clones were sequenced by immunoSEQ multiplex PCR, and TCRdb holds only the in-frame ones, with some missing. Of 18,000 or so clones in the sample, more than 80% were seen once. The chain couples TRBV27 to TRBJ2-7; the D gene is possibly TRBD2 (5 bases). The TCR was taken from a woman aged 50 to 60 with active COVID-19. The sequencing sample was made of peripheral blood. The chain's CDR3 is CASSLSEDYYEQYF. CDR3 coding DNA: TGTGCCAGCAGTTTATCGGAGGATTACTACGAGCAGTACTTC.